Listed below are T cell receptor beta chains from one sample, sequenced in a study of response to subunit inactivated influenza vaccine. Each CDR3 protein gets one entry after TCRdb re-called the RT-PCR reads with MiXCR. The profile shows about 650,000 distinct CDR3 sequences, 11% to 15% of them singletons. The sequencing here drew on PBMCs from blood, taken 14 to 15 days before vaccination. The source is a man aged 50 to 59 who received an inactivated influenza vaccine. CDR3s include the opening cysteine and the closing phenylalanine or tryptophan. A D gene is named only where the DNA matches it firmly. Clone size is not always given. Where it is, it says once, few, many or a class for expanded clones.

CSASGWGPEQFF,TGCAGTGCTAGTGGATGGGGACCTGAGCAGTTCTTC,TRBJ2-1,.,TRBV20-1,.
CAWSLSEADTQYF,TGTGCCTGGTCCCTATCAGAGGCAGATACGCAGTATTTT,TRBJ2-3,many,TRBV2,.
CASSLGSINYGYTF,TGTGCCAGCAGCCTAGGGTCCATCAACTATGGCTACACCTTC,TRBJ1-2,few,TRBV13,.
CASKDGLAKNIQYF,TGCGCCAGCAAGGACGGTCTAGCCAAAAACATTCAGTACTTC,TRBJ2-4,.,TRBV5-1,.
CSVAGGSETQYF,TGCAGCGTTGCTGGGGGGTCTGAGACCCAGTACTTC,TRBJ2-5,few,TRBV29-1,.
CASSQGRGQGAMETQYF,TGCGCCAGCAGCCAAGGCCGGGGACAGGGGGCTATGGAGACCCAGTACTTC,TRBJ2-5,.,TRBV4-3,TRBD1
CASSPALDHYIQYF,TGCGCCAGCAGCCCGGCCCTAGATCATTACATTCAGTACTTC,TRBJ2-4,.,TRBV5-1,.
CASSLATSTDTQYF,TGCGCCAGCAGCTTGGCGACTTCCACAGATACGCAGTATTTT,TRBJ2-3,.,TRBV5-1,.
CASTKGRSDTQYF,TGTGCCAGCACCAAGGGGCGGTCAGATACGCAGTATTTT,TRBJ2-3,.,TRBV6-1,.
CASSRMTVSYEQYF,TGTGCCAGCAGCAGGATGACAGTCTCCTACGAGCAGTACTTC,TRBJ2-7,.,TRBV5-5,.
CASGKDRPCREQYF,TGTGCCAGCGGAAAGGACAGGCCCTGTAGGGAGCAGTACTTC,TRBJ2-7,many,TRBV6-7,TRBD1
CASSLVTYNSPLHF,TGTGCCAGCAGCTTAGTAACGTATAATTCACCCCTCCACTTT,TRBJ1-6,few,TRBV7-2,.
CATSGNRVNEQFF,TGTGCCACCAGCGGGAACAGGGTCAATGAGCAGTTCTTC,TRBJ2-1,many,TRBV15,.
CASSILRSSYNEQFF,TGTGCCAGCAGCATACTCAGGAGCTCCTACAATGAGCAGTTCTTC,TRBJ2-1,few,TRBV7-2,.
CASSRGGWESRNTEAFF,TGCGCCAGCAGCCGCGGGGGATGGGAATCAAGGAACACTGAAGCTTTCTTT,TRBJ1-1,many,TRBV5-1,.
CASSLDSSNQPQHF,TGTGCCAGCAGCCTGGACAGTAGCAATCAGCCCCAGCATTTT,TRBJ1-5,many,TRBV7-2,.
CASRPMSHPLSYEQYF,TGTGCCAGCAGGCCCATGTCCCACCCGCTCTCCTACGAGCAGTACTTC,TRBJ2-7,.,TRBV28,.
CASSFSGVEAFF,TGTGCCAGCAGTTTTTCAGGGGTTGAAGCTTTCTTT,TRBJ1-1,.,TRBV12-3/TRBV12-4,.
CASSESTGQRETQYF,TGCGCCAGCAGTGAGTCGACGGGGCAGCGAGAGACCCAGTACTTC,TRBJ2-5,.,TRBV10-2,.
CASSALPGAPIPYEQYF,TGTGCCAGCAGTGCGTTACCGGGGGCGCCCATTCCCTACGAGCAGTACTTC,TRBJ2-7,.,TRBV6-1,.
CSAYRGLGGYTF,TGCAGTGCTTATAGGGGCCTGGGGGGCTACACCTTC,TRBJ1-2,.,TRBV20-1,.
CSARDRVVSNEQYF,TGCAGTGCTAGAGATCGAGTAGTCTCCAACGAGCAGTACTTC,TRBJ2-7,few,TRBV20-1,.
CASSTVAGDVDEQFF,TGTGCCAGTAGTACGGTGGCGGGCGATGTCGATGAGCAGTTCTTC,TRBJ2-1,.,TRBV19,.
CASSQRGGSDEQFF,TGTGCCAGCAGCCAGAGGGGCGGGAGCGATGAGCAGTTCTTC,TRBJ2-1,.,TRBV3-1,TRBD2
CSARDRDSPYEKLFF,TGCAGTGCTAGAGATCGAGACAGTCCGTATGAAAAACTGTTTTTT,TRBJ1-4,.,TRBV20-1,.
CASSLVRGRPYNEQFF,TGTGCCAGCAGCTTAGTCAGGGGACGTCCCTACAATGAGCAGTTCTTC,TRBJ2-1,.,TRBV11-2,.
CASSFGVAEQFF,TGCGCCAGCAGCTTTGGGGTGGCCGAGCAGTTCTTC,TRBJ2-1,few,TRBV5-1,.
CASSQDYRGDGANVLTF,TGTGCCAGCAGCCAAGATTATCGAGGGGATGGGGCCAACGTCCTGACTTTC,TRBJ2-6,.,TRBV4-2,.
CASSSRTVVGEQFF,TGTGCCAGCAGCTCCAGGACAGTGGTTGGTGAGCAGTTCTTC,TRBJ2-1,.,TRBV12-3/TRBV12-4,.
CASSQDLLAGDTYEQYF,TGCGCCAGCAGCCAAGATCTGCTAGCGGGGGATACCTACGAGCAGTACTTC,TRBJ2-7,.,TRBV4-1,TRBD2
CSVEGQQNTEAFF,TGCAGCGTTGAAGGGCAGCAGAACACTGAAGCTTTCTTT,TRBJ1-1,.,TRBV29-1,.
CASSQERAGVGYEQYF,TGCGCCAGCAGCCAAGAAAGAGCGGGGGTGGGCTACGAGCAGTACTTC,TRBJ2-7,few,TRBV4-1,TRBD2
CASSDPGLNTDTQYF,TGTGCCAGCAGTGACCCGGGACTAAACACAGATACGCAGTATTTT,TRBJ2-3,few,TRBV6-2/TRBV6-3,TRBD2